These 4 T cell receptor beta chains originate from one sample sequenced in a study of T-cell reconstitution after alpha-beta-depleted transplantation in children. Preparing the TCRbeta library involved the use of unique molecular identifiers. TCRdb analysed the PCR reads with MiXCR anew, one entry per CDR3 protein. Counted here are 300,000 to 400,000 distinct CDR3 sequences, 23% occurring once; the ten biggest clones make up approximately 11%. The sample consisted of PBMCs, mostly from graft donor cells, taken 180 days after TCRalphabeta/CD19-depleted stem cell transplant. Receptors originate from a male patient younger than 18 who had a stem cell transplant for acute lymphoblastic leukemia, so the T cells may come from the graft donor.

In this sample, this clonotype turned up many times. V usage is TRBV20-1 and J usage is TRBJ2-7, with 7 bases aligning to TRBD2. CDR1 is DFQATT and CDR2 is SNEGSKA in the germline V gene (reference sequence). This CDR3 contains 15 residues. CDR3 DNA: TGCAGGGACCCAGAAGGGCGGGAGCGGCTCTACGAGCAGTACTTC. Translating it yields CRDPEGRERLYEQYF.

The V gene is TRBV11-3, the J gene TRBJ2-7; TRBD1 matches at 8 bases. Losses at the gene ends were 4 bases for V and 5 bases for J; bases not matched to a gene: 4. Germline CDR1 reads SGHNT; CDR2 reads YENEEA. The CDR3 spans 13 residues. The CDR3 region is CASSSGTGDEQYF. As DNA, the CDR3 is TGTGCCAGCAGCTCCGGGACAGGTGACGAGCAGTACTTC. Based on the CDR3 plus reference TRBV11-3 and TRBJ2-7, the full variable domain is EAGVVQSPRYKIIEKKQPVAFWCNPISGHNTLYWYLQNLGQGPELLIRYENEEAVDDSQLPKDRFSAERLKGVDSTLKIQPAELGDSAVYLCASSSGTGDEQYFGPGTRLTVT.

V usage is TRBV24-1 and J usage is TRBJ2-2; perhaps D is TRBD1 or TRBD2 (6 bases each). Germline V gene lookup returns CDR1 KGHDR and CDR2 SFDVKD. Deletions cut 7 bases from V and 1 base from J, with 12 bases between. The CDR3 loop spans 15 amino acids. CDR3 bases: TGTGCCACCAGCCTAGGGGGGATGAACACCGGGGAGCTGTTTTTT. Its protein is CATSLGGMNTGELFF.

The chain couples TRBV7-9 to TRBJ2-7; 11 bases are a match to TRBD1. CDR3 length: 14 amino acids. V shed 5 bases and J 6 bases; nucleotides not matched to a gene: 6. Germline-derived CDR1 and CDR2 are SEHNR and FQNEAQ (reference sequence). The CDR3 here is CASSPPGTGGEQYF. Written as DNA, the CDR3 is TGTGCCAGCAGCCCCCCCGGGACAGGGGGCGAGCAGTACTTC.